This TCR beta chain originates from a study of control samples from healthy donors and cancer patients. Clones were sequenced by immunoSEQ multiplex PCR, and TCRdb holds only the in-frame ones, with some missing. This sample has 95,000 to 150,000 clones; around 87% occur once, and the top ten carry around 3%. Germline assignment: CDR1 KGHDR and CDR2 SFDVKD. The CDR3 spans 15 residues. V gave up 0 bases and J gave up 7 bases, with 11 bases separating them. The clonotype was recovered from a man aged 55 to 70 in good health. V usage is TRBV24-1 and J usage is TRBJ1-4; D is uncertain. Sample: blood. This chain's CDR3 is CATSDLFREREKLFF. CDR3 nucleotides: TGTGCCACCAGTGATTTGTTTAGGGAGCGTGAAAAACTGTTTTTT.